A single sample is the source of the 9 T cell receptor beta chains below, sequenced in a study of T cell repertoires in aging, cancer and after chemotherapy. The template was genomic DNA from peripheral blood, not RNA. A mixed TRB-A/B primer pool amplified rearranged TRB by multiplex touch-down PCR. TCRdb called the multiplex PCR reads again in MiXCR, with one record for every CDR3 protein. The repertoire holds 900 to 950 distinct CDR3 sequences, 25% to 35% seen once, with about 15% in the top ten. Specimen: blood. The receptors come from a human donor with a solid tumor.

J is TRBJ1-4 and V is TRBV29-1; 12 positions agree with TRBD1. The ends lost 4 bases at V and 8 bases at J; junction bases unmatched: 5. This CDR3 contains 14 residues. The V gene's germline CDR1 is SQVTM and CDR2 ANQGSEA. The CDR3 protein is CSVGGQGAGEKLFF. In DNA, the CDR3 is TGCAGCGTTGGGGGACAGGGGGCAGGGGAAAAACTGTTTTTT.

This clonotype appeared a single time. The junction departs from germline at one end; a sequencing error may be responsible. CDR3 sequence: CASNLTSGRFPSTDTQYF. CDR3 sequence (DNA): TGTGCCAGCAATTTGACTAGCGGGAGATTCCCTAGCACAGATACGCAGTATTTT. The V and J genes are TRBV5-1 and TRBJ2-3; TRBD2 matches at 12 bases. CDR1 is SGHRS, CDR2 YFSETQ, per germline. CDR3 size: 18 residues.

This clonotype was detected a few times. The chain recombines TRBV11-2 with TRBJ2-6, with TRBD1 as a possible D gene (6 bases). Deletions cut 5 bases from V and 1 base from J, with 21 bases between. Germline V gene lookup returns CDR1 SGHAT and CDR2 FQNNGV. There are 19 residues in the CDR3. CDR3 DNA sequence: TGTGCCAGCAGCCTATACAGGGCAACAGGCACATCTGGGGCCAACGTCCTGACTTTC. This sequence encodes CASSLYRATGTSGANVLTF.

The DNA for the CDR3 is TGCGCCAGCAGCCAAGATGGGACAGGGGGCCTCAATCAGCCCCAGCATTTT. Translation gives CASSQDGTGGLNQPQHF. The genes are TRBV4-3 and TRBJ1-5; TRBD1 matches at 12 bases. V dropped 0 bases and J dropped 3; count of bases not matched to a gene: 3. CDR1 is LGHNA and CDR2 is YSLEER in the germline V gene. The CDR3 contains 17 residues.

V usage is TRBV19 and J usage is TRBJ1-1; D is undetermined. Germline V lookup: CDR1 LNHDA, CDR2 SQIVND (reference sequence). This CDR3 region has 14 residues. V was cut by 4 bases and J by 9 bases, with 18 bases left in between. The CDR3 DNA reads TGTGCCAGTAGTAGTTCGGGCGCATGGGCTAAAGCTTTCTTT. Residues: CASSSSGAWAKAFF.

This clonotype was detected a few times. V usage is TRBV7-2 and J usage is TRBJ2-7, with TRBD1 matching 8 bases. Germline CDR1 reads SGHTA; CDR2 reads FQGNSA. There are 13 residues in the CDR3. After removal of 5 bases from V and 7 bases from J, the junction contained 7 bases not matched to a gene. The CDR3 loop is CASSSIRGREQYV. CDR3 DNA sequence: TGTGCCAGCAGCAGTATCAGGGGGCGAGAGCAGTACGTC.

Only a few counts were recorded for this clonotype. This chain links TRBV7-9 with TRBJ1-1; D call uncertain. The V gene lost 1 base and the J gene lost 7 bases, with 7 bases spanning the gap. This CDR3 contains 12 residues. CDR1 and CDR2 from the germline V gene are SEHNR and FQNEAQ (reference sequence). CDR3: CASSLGAHEAFF. DNA for the CDR3: TGTGCCAGCAGCTTAGGAGCTCATGAAGCTTTCTTT.

The chain combines TRBV5-1 with TRBJ2-2; D may be TRBD2 (6 bases). Germline assignment: CDR1 SGHRS and CDR2 YFSETQ. With 5 bases removed from V and 1 base from J, the gap between germline ends came to 12 bases. This CDR3 spans 15 amino acids. CDR3 sequence reads: CASRPRGRNTGELFF. The CDR3 DNA reads as TGCGCCAGCAGACCGCGGGGACGGAACACCGGGGAGCTGTTTTTT. Filled out from reference TRBV5-1 and TRBJ2-2, the complete variable domain reads KAGVTQTPRYLIKTRGQQVTLSCSPISGHRSVSWYQQTPGQGLQFLFEYFSETQRNKGNFPGRFSGRQFSNSRSEMNVSTLELGDSALYLCASRPRGRNTGELFFGEGSRLTVL.

This clonotype ranks as large. The chain has TRBV19 and TRBJ2-5; TRBD2 matches 9 bases. After removal of 4 bases from V and 2 bases from J, the junction contained 2 bases not matched to a gene. Germline lookup yields CDR1 LNHDA and CDR2 SQIVND (reference sequence). This CDR3 region has 14 residues. As DNA, the CDR3 is TGTGCCAGTAGTACTAGCGGGGCGCAAGAGACCCAGTACTTC. Its translation is CASSTSGAQETQYF.